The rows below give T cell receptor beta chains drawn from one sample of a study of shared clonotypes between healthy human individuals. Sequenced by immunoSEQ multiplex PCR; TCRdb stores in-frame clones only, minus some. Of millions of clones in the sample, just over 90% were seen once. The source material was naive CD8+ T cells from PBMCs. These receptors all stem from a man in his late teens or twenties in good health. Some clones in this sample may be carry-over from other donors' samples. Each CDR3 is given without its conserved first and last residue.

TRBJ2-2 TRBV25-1 ASSPGGAGELF
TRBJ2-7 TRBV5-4 ASSFLTGSYEQY
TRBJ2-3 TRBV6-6 ASRKDRLNPDTQY
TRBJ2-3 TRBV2 ASGGSRRDTQY
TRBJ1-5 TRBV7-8 ASSPFGGPNQPQH
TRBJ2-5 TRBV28 ASSPLGREFETQY
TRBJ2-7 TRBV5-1 ASSLYDYEQY
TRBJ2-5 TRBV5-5 ASSFDALFRETQY
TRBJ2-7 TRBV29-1 SVVGQASYEQY
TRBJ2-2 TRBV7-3 ASSLSGNTGELF
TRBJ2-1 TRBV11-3 ASSPAGVYNEQF
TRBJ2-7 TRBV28 ASSLSRTSGSNDEQY
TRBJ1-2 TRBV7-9 ASSLPDTPNYGYT
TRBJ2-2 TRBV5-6 ASSLDRGRNTGELF
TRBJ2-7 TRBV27 ASRQGASYEQY
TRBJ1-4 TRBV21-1 AGNGTEKLF
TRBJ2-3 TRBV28 ASTLRGLRTDTQY
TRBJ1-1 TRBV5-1 ASSLDSFMNTEAF
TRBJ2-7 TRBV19 ASSIGQNYEQY
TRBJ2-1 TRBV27 ASSPRLQPLAGTNNEQF